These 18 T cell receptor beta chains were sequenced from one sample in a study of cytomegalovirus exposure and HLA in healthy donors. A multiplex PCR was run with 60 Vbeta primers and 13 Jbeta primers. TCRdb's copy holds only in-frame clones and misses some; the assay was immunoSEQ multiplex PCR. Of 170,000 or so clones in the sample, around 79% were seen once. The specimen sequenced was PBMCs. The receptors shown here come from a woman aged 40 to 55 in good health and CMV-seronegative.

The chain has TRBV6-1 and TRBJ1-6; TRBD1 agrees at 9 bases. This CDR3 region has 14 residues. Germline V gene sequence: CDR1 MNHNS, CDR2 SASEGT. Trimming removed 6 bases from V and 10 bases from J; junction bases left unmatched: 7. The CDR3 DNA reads TGTGCCAGCAGCTTCCGGGACAGGGACTCACCCCTCCACTTT. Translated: CASSFRDRDSPLHF.

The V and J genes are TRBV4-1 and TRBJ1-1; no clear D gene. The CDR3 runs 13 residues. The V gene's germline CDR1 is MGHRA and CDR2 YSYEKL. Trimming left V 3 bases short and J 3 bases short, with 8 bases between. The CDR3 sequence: CASSQYGDTEAFF. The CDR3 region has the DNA TGCGCCAGCAGCCAGTACGGAGACACTGAAGCTTTCTTT.

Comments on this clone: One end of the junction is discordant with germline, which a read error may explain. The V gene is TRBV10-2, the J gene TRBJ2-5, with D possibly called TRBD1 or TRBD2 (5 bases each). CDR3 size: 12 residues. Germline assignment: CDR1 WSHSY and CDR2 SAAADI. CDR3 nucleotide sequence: TGCGTCAGCAGGGAGACGCGAGAGACCCAGTACTTC. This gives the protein CVSRETRETQYF.

This CDR3 is CASTPLLGQASYNEQFF. Here the CDR3 DNA reads TGTGCCAGCACCCCACTATTGGGACAAGCCTCCTACAATGAGCAGTTCTTC. The chain couples TRBV2 to TRBJ2-1; D is possibly TRBD1 (6 bases). Looked up from germline, CDR1 is SNHLY and CDR2 is FYNNEI. V shed 7 bases and J shed 0 bases, with 19 bases lying between them. CDR3 length equals 17 residues.

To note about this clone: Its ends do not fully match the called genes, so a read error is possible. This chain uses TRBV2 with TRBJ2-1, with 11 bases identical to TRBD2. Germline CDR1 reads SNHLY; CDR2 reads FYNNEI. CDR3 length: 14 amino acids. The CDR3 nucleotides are TGTGCCGGCAGACTAGCGGGGTACTACAATGAGCAGTTCTTC. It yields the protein CAGRLAGYYNEQFF.

CDR3 nucleotides: TGCGCCAGCAGTCAACTGGGGGGTAACACCTACGAGCAGTACTTC. Translated, it gives CASSQLGGNTYEQYF. This rearrangement joins TRBV4-1 to TRBJ2-7, with D maybe TRBD2 (6 bases). CDR1 MGHRA and CDR2 YSYEKL come from the germline V gene. The CDR3 is made up of 15 amino acids. Trimming left V 6 bases short and J 2 bases short, with 17 bases between.

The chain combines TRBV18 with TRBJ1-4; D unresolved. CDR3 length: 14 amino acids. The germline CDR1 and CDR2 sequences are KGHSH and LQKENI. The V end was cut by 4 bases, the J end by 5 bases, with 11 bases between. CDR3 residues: CASSQTLGNEKLFF. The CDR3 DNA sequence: TGTGCCAGCTCACAGACTCTTGGGAATGAAAAACTGTTTTTT.

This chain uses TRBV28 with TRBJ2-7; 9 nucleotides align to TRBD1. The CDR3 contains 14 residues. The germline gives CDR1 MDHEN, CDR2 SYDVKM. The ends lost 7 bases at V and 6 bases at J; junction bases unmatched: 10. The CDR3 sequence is CASTGGTGYSEQYF. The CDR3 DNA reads TGTGCCAGCACCGGCGGGACAGGGTACTCCGAGCAGTACTTC.

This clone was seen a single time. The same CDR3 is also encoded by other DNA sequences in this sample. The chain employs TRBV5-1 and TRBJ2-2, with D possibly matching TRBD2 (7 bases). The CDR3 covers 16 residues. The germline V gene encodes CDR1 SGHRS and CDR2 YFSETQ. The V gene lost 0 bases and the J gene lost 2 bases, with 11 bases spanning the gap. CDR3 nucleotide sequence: TGCGCCAGCAGCTTGGTTGCGGGGGCTAACACCGGGGAGCTGTTTTTT. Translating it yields CASSLVAGANTGELFF.

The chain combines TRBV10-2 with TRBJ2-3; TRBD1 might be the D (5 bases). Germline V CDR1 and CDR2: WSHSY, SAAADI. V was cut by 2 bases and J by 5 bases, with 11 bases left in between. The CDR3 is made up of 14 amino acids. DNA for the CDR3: TGCGCCAGCAGTGAGCAGGGTTTGATAGATACGCAGTATTTT. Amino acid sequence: CASSEQGLIDTQYF.

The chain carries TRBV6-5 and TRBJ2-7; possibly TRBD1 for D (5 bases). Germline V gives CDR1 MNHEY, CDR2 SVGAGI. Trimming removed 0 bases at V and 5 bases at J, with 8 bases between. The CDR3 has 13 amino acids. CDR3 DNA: TGTGCCAGCAGTTACTCACAGGAAGACGAGCAGTACTTC. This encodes CASSYSQEDEQYF.

CDR3 loop: CASTGQSTGGYTF. The CDR3 DNA reads TGTGCCAGCACTGGACAGTCCACGGGTGGCTACACCTTC. The V gene is TRBV2, the J gene TRBJ1-2, with D possibly being TRBD1 (6 bases). The V gene's germline CDR1 is SNHLY and CDR2 FYNNEI. The CDR3 is 13 amino acids. V lost 7 bases to trimming and J lost 7 bases, with 16 bases between them.

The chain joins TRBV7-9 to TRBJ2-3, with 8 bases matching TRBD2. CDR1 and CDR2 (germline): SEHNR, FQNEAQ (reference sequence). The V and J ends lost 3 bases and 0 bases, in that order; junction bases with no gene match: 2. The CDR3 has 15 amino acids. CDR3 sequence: CASSFTGGSTDTQYF. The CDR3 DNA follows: TGTGCCAGCAGCTTTACGGGGGGGAGCACAGATACGCAGTATTTT.

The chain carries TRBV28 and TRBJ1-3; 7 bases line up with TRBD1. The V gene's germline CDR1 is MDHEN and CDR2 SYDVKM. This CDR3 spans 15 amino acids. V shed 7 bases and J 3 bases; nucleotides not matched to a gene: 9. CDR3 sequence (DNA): TGTGCCAGCACCCTCAGGGGGTTTGGTGGAAACACCATATATTTT. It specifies CASTLRGFGGNTIYF.

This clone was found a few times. CDR3 residues: CASSRGQSSYGYTF. The CDR3 DNA sequence: TGTGCCAGCAGTCGAGGACAGTCAAGCTATGGCTACACCTTC. This sequence joins TRBV2 and TRBJ1-2, with a possible D match to TRBD1 (6 bases). This CDR3 has 14 amino acids. Germline values: CDR1 SNHLY, CDR2 FYNNEI. V lost 5 bases, J lost 4 bases, and 14 bases lay in between.

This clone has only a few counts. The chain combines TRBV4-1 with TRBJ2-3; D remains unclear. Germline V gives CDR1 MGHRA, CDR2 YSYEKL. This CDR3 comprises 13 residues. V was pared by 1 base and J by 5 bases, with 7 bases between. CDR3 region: CASSQGLLDTQYF. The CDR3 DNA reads TGCGCCAGCAGCCAAGGGCTTCTAGATACGCAGTATTTT.

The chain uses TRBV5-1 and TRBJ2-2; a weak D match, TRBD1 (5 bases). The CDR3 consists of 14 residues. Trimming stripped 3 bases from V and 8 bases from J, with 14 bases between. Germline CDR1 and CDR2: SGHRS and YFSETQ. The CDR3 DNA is TGCGCCAGCAGCTCCTCAGGGCGCTCAGGGGAGCTGTTTTTT. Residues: CASSSSGRSGELFF.

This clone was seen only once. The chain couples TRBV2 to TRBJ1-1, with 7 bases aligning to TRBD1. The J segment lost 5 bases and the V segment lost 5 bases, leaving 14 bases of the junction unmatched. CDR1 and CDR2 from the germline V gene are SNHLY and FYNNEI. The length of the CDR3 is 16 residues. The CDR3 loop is CASSQRNTGAKTEAFF. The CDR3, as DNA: TGTGCCAGCAGTCAGAGAAATACAGGGGCGAAAACTGAAGCTTTCTTT.